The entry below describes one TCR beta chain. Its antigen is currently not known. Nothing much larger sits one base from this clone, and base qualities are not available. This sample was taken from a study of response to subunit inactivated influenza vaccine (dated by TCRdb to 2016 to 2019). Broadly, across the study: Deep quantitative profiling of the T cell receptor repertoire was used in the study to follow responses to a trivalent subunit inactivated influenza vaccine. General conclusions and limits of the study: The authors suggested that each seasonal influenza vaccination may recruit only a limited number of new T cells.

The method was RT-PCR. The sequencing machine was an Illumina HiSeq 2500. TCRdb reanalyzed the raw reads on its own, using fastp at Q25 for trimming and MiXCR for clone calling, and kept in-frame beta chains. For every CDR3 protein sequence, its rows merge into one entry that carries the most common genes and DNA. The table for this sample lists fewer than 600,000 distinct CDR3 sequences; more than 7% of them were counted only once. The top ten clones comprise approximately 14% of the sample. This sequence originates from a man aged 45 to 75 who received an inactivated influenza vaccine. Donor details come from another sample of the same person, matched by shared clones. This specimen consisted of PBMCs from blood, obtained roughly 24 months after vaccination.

The CDR3 protein sequence reads: CSVEVLAGAVEQFF. In nucleotides, the sequence is TGCAGCGTTGAAGTCCTAGCGGGAGCGGTTGAGCAGTTCTTC. The receptor chain draws on TRBV29-1 and TRBJ2-1; 10 central nucleotides agree with TRBD2. CDR1 and CDR2, per the germline V gene, are SQVTM and ANQGSEA. The CDR3 starts with the cysteine, ends with the phenylalanine, and has 14 residues. The entry retains the CDR3 DNA only, 42 bases that are in frame from base 1. Ends trimmed: V by 1 base, J by 9 bases; bases unmatched to a gene: 6.